This entry lists 5 T cell receptor beta chains sequenced from one sample in a study of beta chain features in type 1 diabetes. Expressed TCRB transcripts were sequenced, since all the RNA that had been isolated was reverse transcribed. TCRdb's copy holds only in-frame clones and misses some; the assay was immunoSEQ multiplex PCR. Of approximately 270,000 clones listed, roughly an eighth are singletons. Study observations and caveats: Within each of all four CD4+ subsets, Type 1 diabetes patients had TCRB CDR3s that were moderately but significantly shorter.

The antigens for these receptors are not known. Sequenced sample: naive CD4+ T cells from blood. The receptors come from a man younger than 45 with type 1 diabetes.

This clone came up a few times. The chain carries TRBV7-9 and TRBJ2-3; 11 bases agree with TRBD2. The CDR3 is made up of 18 amino acids. CDR1 and CDR2 (germline): SEHNR, FQNEAQ (reference sequence). V was pared by 11 bases and J by 0 bases, with 16 bases of the junction left unmatched. The DNA for the CDR3 is TGTGCCGCTCTGAGGGCTAGCGGGAGGACCGCTAGCACAGATACGCAGTATTTT. It translates to CAALRASGRTASTDTQYF. Variable domain in full (rest from reference TRBV7-9 and TRBJ2-3): DTGVSQNPRHKITKRGQNVTFRCDPISEHNRLYWYRQTLGQGPEFLTYFQNEAQLEKSRLLSDRFSAERPKGSFSTLEIQRTEQGDSAMYLCAALRASGRTASTDTQYFGPGTRLTVL.

The rearrangement links TRBV27 to TRBJ2-6; D might be TRBD2 (6 bases). CDR1 and CDR2 (germline): MNHEY, SMNVEV (reference sequence). The CDR3 runs to 16 residues. Between the trimmed V and J ends, which lost 2 bases and 2 bases, there was a span of 10 bases. DNA for the CDR3: TGTGCCAGCAGTTTAGAGGGACTCCCTGGGGCCAACGTCCTGACTTTC. Protein product: CASSLEGLPGANVLTF.

The chain recombines TRBV2 with TRBJ2-5; D might be TRBD2 (5 bases). There are 13 residues in the CDR3. Germline V gives CDR1 SNHLY, CDR2 FYNNEI. The V and J ends lost 4 bases and 2 bases respectively, with 8 bases between them. The CDR3 DNA sequence: TGTGCCAGCAGTGCCGGGATACAAGAGACCCAGTACTTC. Amino acid sequence: CASSAGIQETQYF.

This clone has more than one count but fewer than ten. This sequence joins TRBV27 and TRBJ2-7; the match to TRBD1 covers 8 bases. Germline CDR1 reads MNHEY; CDR2 reads SMNVEV (reference sequence). J gave up 3 bases and V 5 bases, and 6 bases lay outside the gene matches. The CDR3 has 14 residues. CDR3: CASSNTGGFYEQYF. The CDR3 region has the DNA TGTGCCAGCAGTAACACAGGGGGATTCTACGAGCAGTACTTC.

The sample holds a few counts of this clone. The chain joins TRBV19 to TRBJ2-2; D unclear. This CDR3 has 12 residues. Deletions cut 5 bases from V and 6 bases from J, with 7 bases between. Germline V gives CDR1 LNHDA, CDR2 SQIVND (reference sequence). The CDR3 region is CASSPESGELFF. For the CDR3, the DNA is TGTGCCAGTAGTCCGGAGTCCGGGGAGCTGTTTTTT.